This T cell receptor beta chain was identified in a study of T cells expressing NK-cell markers. Study-level information: Seven of the eight sequenced donors were classified as HCMV-seropositive, and one was classified as seronegative. Notes on the study in general: The HCMV specificity of the expanded NKG2C+ T cell clones stayed unresolved. In roughly six donors, dominant CD3+CD56+NKG2C+ clonotypes ranked among the top 10 CD8+ clonotypes.

TCRdb reprocessed the 5' RACE reads; each CDR3 protein has one entry and no DNA is given. The sample totals about 400,000 distinct CDR3 sequences. CDR3 length equals 11 residues. Germline V gene lookup returns CDR1 MNHNY and CDR2 SVGAGI (reference sequence). Details on this clonotype: The antigen is unknown.

The sample taken for sequencing was blood T cells: a sorted CD56 or NKG2C T cell subset, CD4+ or CD8+ T cells, or bulk PBMC T cells (not recorded which). The genes are TRBV6-6 and TRBJ1-1; the TRBD1 assignment by TCRdb is unverifiable without DNA. The source of this sequence is a woman aged 45 to 65 in good health. The CDR3 is CASSLNQGAFF.